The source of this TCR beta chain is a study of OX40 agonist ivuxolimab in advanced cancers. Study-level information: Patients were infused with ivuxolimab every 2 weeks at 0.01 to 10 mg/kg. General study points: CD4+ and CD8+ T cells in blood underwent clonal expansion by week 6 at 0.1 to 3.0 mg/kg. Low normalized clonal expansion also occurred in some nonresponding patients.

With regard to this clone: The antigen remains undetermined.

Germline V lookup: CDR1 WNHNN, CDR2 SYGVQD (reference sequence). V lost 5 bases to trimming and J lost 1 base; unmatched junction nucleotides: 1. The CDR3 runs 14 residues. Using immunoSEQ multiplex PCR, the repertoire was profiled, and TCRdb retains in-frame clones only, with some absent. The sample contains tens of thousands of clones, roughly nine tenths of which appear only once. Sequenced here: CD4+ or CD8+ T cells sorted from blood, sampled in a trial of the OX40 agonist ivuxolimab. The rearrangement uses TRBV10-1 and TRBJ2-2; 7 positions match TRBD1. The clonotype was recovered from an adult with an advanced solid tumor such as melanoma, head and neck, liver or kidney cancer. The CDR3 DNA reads TGCGCCAGCAGTCGGACAGGGAACACCGGGGAGCTGTTTTTT. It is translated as CASSRTGNTGELFF.